This T cell receptor beta chain was retrieved from a study of T cell repertoires in cytomegalovirus infection. Whole-study findings and limits: CMV-specific HLA-C-restricted TCR beta clonotypes dominated the ex vivo response.

Each CDR3 protein gets one entry after TCRdb re-called the reads with MiXCR. The table shows about 530,000 distinct CDR3 sequences, with about a quarter occurring only once. V gave up 5 bases and J gave up 4 bases, with 16 bases separating them. The CDR3 runs 15 residues. The germline CDR1 and CDR2 sequences are SGHAT and FQNNGV. This clonotype has a handful of counts. Its specificity is unknown. Material: PBMCs. The genes are TRBV11-2 and TRBJ2-3, with D hard to call. This TCR came from a human donor in good health (CMV status not recorded). Some clones in this sample may be carry-over from other donors' samples. The CDR3 is CASSPRTHVADTQYF. Written as DNA, the CDR3 is TGTGCCAGCAGCCCCCGGACCCATGTAGCAGATACGCAGTATTTT.